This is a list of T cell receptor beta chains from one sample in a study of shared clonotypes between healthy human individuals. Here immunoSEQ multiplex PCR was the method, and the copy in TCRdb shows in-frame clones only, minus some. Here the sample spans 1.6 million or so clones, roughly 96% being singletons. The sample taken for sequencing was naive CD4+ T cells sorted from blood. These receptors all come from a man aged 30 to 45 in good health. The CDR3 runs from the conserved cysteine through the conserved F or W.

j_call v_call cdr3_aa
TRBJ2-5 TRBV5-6 CASSGIQGGKGETQYF
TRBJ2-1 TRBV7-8 CASSFQREAVEQFF
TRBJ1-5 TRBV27 CASSLFPHGGSDQPQHF
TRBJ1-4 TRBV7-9 CASSPTNRATNEKLFF
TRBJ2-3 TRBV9 CASSAGLAYSTDTQYF
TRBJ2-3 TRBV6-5 CASSYRGSSTDTQYF
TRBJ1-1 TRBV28 CASSLDRVRTEAFF
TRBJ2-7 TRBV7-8 CASSLGVAGELSYEQYF
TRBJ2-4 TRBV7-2 CASSAGLAVSIAKNIQYF
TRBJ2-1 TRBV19 CASSQGRGASPYNEQFF
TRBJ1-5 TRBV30 CAWTGRRDQPQHF
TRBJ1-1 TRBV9 CASSVYGTGSEAFF
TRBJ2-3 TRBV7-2 CASSLSMSTDTQYF
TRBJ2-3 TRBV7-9 CASSRTGGSTDTQYF
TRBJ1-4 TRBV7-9 CASSLGGNEKLFF
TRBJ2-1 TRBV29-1 CSGVIQGRPYNEQFF
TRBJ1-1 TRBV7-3 CASSKGNTEAFF
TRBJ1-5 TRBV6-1 CASTSVSNQPQHF
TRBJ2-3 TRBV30 CAWSVLAGTDTQYF
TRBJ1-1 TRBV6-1 CAISQGRGAFF
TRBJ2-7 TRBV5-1 CASRRDRAYEQYF
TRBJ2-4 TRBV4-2 CASSQKEGLAGGPGNIQYF
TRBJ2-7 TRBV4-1 CASSQNLAAYEQYF
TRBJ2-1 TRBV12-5 CASGLAQGGYNEQFF
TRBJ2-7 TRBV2 CASSEALLGGHGHYEQYF
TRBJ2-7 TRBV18 CASSPLGATYEQYF
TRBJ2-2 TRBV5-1 CASSRTSGLNTGELFF
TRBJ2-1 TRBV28 CASRGLADYNEQFF
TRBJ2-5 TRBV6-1 CASSPLRGETQYF
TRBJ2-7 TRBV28 CASSRRVAGAYEQYF
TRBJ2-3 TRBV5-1 CASSTLGTSGITDTQYF
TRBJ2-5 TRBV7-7 CASSLWVRETQYF
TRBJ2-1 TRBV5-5 CASSLGVPSSYNEQFF
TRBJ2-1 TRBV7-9 CASSLGQNKAISSYNEQFF
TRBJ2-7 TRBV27 CASSPGLARSYEQYF
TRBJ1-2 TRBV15 CATSRSPISTGGEKGGYTF
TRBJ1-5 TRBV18 CASSPLRGNQPQHF
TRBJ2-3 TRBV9 CASSVESAVDTQYF